The next 5 T cell receptor beta chains were all read from a single sample in a study of cytomegalovirus exposure and HLA in healthy donors. PCR was performed using 60 Vbeta and 13 Jbeta primers. Sequencing used immunoSEQ multiplex PCR; TCRdb keeps in-frame clones, though not all of them. The sample shows 80,000 to 95,000 clones, 78% of them seen only once. Sequenced input: PBMCs. The receptors come from a man between 18 and 29 years old in good health and CMV-seropositive.

The chain uses TRBV6-5 and TRBJ2-1; the D gene is possibly TRBD2 (6 bases). The CDR3 is 14 amino acids. V was pared by 8 bases and J by 5 bases, with 16 bases between. From germline, CDR1 is MNHEY and CDR2 SVGAGI. The CDR3 is CASGTGLGDNEQFF. CDR3 bases: TGTGCCAGCGGAACGGGACTGGGAGACAATGAGCAGTTCTTC.

This clone was seen only once. The V call is TRBV7-2, the J call TRBJ2-1, with D hard to call. Germline V lookup: CDR1 SGHTA, CDR2 FQGNSA. The CDR3 extends over 14 amino acids. The germline V and J ends were trimmed by 2 bases and 9 bases, with 14 bases remaining between them. The CDR3 sequence: CASSLNVYRSEQFF. The CDR3 DNA is TGTGCCAGCAGCTTAAATGTTTATCGGAGTGAGCAGTTCTTC.

The V call is TRBV2, the J call TRBJ2-3; TRBD2 matches 14 bases. Germline CDR1 and CDR2: SNHLY and FYNNEI. The length of the CDR3 is 18 residues. J gave up 6 bases and V 5 bases, and 13 bases lay outside the gene matches. The CDR3 nucleotides are TGTGCCAGCAGTCATAAGGTGGGACTAGCGGGAGCGAAGGATACGCAGTATTTT. Translated, it gives CASSHKVGLAGAKDTQYF.

The V call is TRBV4-1, the J call TRBJ1-2; tentatively, D is TRBD1 (5 bases). The CDR3 has 16 residues. V lost 0 bases and J 4 bases, leaving 15 bases between the germline ends. In germline, CDR1 is MGHRA, CDR2 YSYEKL. The CDR3: CASSQESGAVLYGYTF. In DNA, the CDR3 is TGCGCCAGCAGCCAAGAGAGTGGGGCAGTGCTCTATGGCTACACCTTC.

The chain uses TRBV28 and TRBJ2-7, with 7 bases identical to TRBD2. Trimming removed 7 bases from V and 0 bases from J; junction bases left unmatched: 9. CDR3 length: 15 residues. Germline CDR1 MDHEN, CDR2 SYDVKM. CDR3: CASTPPRGYSYEQYF. Written as DNA, the CDR3 is TGTGCCAGCACCCCCCCGCGGGGGTACTCCTACGAGCAGTACTTC. The full variable domain, in which reference TRBV28 and TRBJ2-7 provide the parts outside the CDR3, is DVKVTQSSRYLVKRTGEKVFLECVQDMDHENMFWYRQDPGLGLRLIYFSYDVKMKEKGDIPEGYSVSREKKERFSLILESASTNQTSMYLCASTPPRGYSYEQYFGPGTRLTVT.